The T cell receptor beta chain described here comes from a study of low-dose radiotherapy and immunotherapy resistance in tumors. Time point: before trial treatment. Comments on this clonotype: This likely reflects a read error, since a far larger clone is one base away.

TRAV- and TRBV-specific primers primed first-strand cDNA, covering alpha and beta chains. Using a constant-region primer together with a V-primer adapter, TCRs were subjected to roughly 20 PCR cycles of amplification. Via MiXCR, TCRdb re-called the reads, giving one row per CDR3 protein. The sample holds around 83,000 distinct CDR3 sequences; approximately 20% are singletons and the top ten take about 5.5%. The CDR3 has 14 residues. The germline gives CDR1 MNHEY, CDR2 SVGAGI. The clonotype originates from a male donor with prostate cancer. The input for sequencing was PBMCs, taken before treatment. The V gene is TRBV6-5, the J gene TRBJ1-2, with D hard to call. The CDR3 bases are TGTGACAGCAGTGAATGGGCGGGCAACTATGGCTACACCTTC. Translating it yields CDSSEWAGNYGYTF.